This T cell receptor (beta chain) was recorded in a study of T cell responses to AZD1222 COVID-19 vaccine. The study's findings and limits: CD4 TCRs associated with vaccination spanned spike, dominating at 160-218 and 743-854. Clonal diversity was possibly underestimated, and the donors were mostly white British, with more females.

Remarks on this clone: Its matching antigen is unknown.

Some clones are missing from TCRdb's copy, which holds only in-frame ones; the method was immunoSEQ multiplex PCR. The data hold roughly 160,000 clones, with about 83% observed a single time. Sequencing used peripheral blood, obtained 28 days after the second AZD1222 dose. The clonotype was recovered from an adult who received the AZD1222 COVID-19 vaccine.

Here the CDR3 reads CSVDTADTSYNEQFF. The CDR3 bases are TGCAGCGTTGACACAGCTGATACCTCCTACAATGAGCAGTTCTTC. The V gene is TRBV29-1, the J gene TRBJ2-1; D remains ambiguous. The CDR3 has 15 amino acids. The germline gives CDR1 SQVTM, CDR2 ANQGSEA. The V end was cut by 3 bases, the J end by 0 bases, with 12 bases between.